This T cell receptor beta chain is drawn from a study of Tregs in tolerant kidney transplant recipients (dated 2019 in TCRdb). In terms of the full investigation: The transplants used related donors along with nonmyeloablative bone marrow transplantation, and in the human trials mixed chimerism was transient. Before combined kidney and bone marrow transplantation, this study identified donor-specific regulatory T cells using TCRbeta sequencing and then followed those same cells after transplant.

For TCRbeta CDR3 sequencing, genomic DNA from the sorted cells was extracted using the QIAGEN DNeasy Blood and Tissue Kit. Through immunoSEQ, high-throughput TCRbeta CDR3 sequencing was done commercially, including PCR amplification with internal controls and bias correction. In the paper's pipeline: A unique productive TCRbeta sequence was defined by the CDR3 nucleotide sequence when primers matched, and otherwise by the CDR3 amino acid sequence together with the Vbeta and Jbeta genes. As a correction for sorting error, sequences shared between sorted populations at a frequency ratio of 2:1 or less were discarded, and the remaining shared sequences were assigned to the higher population. A sequence was defined as donor-reactive if the sequence was expanded at least 5-fold in CFSE-low cells compared with unstimulated cells and had a frequency of at least 0.01% in CFSE-low cells. Repertoire divergence was quantified by Jensen-Shannon divergence calculated from the top 100 TCRbeta sequences ranked by frequency. For samples with multiple sequencing runs, sorting error was corrected in each run separately before the runs were combined. TCRdb obtained this table from immuneACCESS and retained in-frame rearrangements with V and J assigned. These tables miss some clones; where compared with another copy, unresolved V genes account for less than half of the shortfall, and the remainder is unexplained. That table gives V, J and clone size, and the DNA gave D and trimming. Within this sample are under 95,000 clones, with 75% to 95% of them counted one time only. The ten largest clones capture approximately 0.37% of the sample.

Overall study results and their limits: Because the PCR primers were changed over time for some patients, nucleotide-level comparison could not be performed across the samples from those patients. Biological reproducibility was not directly assessed, although technical replication error appeared to be minimal. The most biologically relevant and donor-specific TCRbeta repertoire appeared to be identified by expanding Tregs with activated donor B cells. In tolerant patients, the expansion of donor-specific Tregs was greater than global Treg expansion, suggesting that the expansion was antigen-driven rather than nonspecific. Because the study included only a small number of patients, the results must be confirmed in larger populations and under other immunosuppression protocols.

Remarks on this clone: Its antigen specificity is not known. No much larger clonotype is one base removed from it; base qualities were not supplied.

The sample's time point, from its label and the paper: blood sample drawn before combined kidney and bone marrow transplant. Unstimulated Tregs (CD4+CD25+CD127-), CD4+ non-Tregs (CD4+CD25-), CD4 and CD8 cells were FACS-sorted from thawed PBMCs. Thawed PBMCs were rested overnight at 37 degrees C with about 180 IU/ml IL-2 before Treg sorting. Patients were a few combined kidney and bone marrow transplant recipients from the ITN036ST trial, and only these trial subjects had samples available. Healthy control blood was processed by Ficoll density gradient to PBMCs and cryopreserved; patient PBMCs were collected before and after transplant. The CDR3, cysteine through phenylalanine, is 13 amino acids long. Just the 39-base CDR3 DNA is kept, in frame starting at base 1. V is clipped by 2 bases and J by 3 bases, and the sequence between their germline boundaries is 8 bases long. From a lookup of the germline V gene, CDR1 and CDR2 are SGHRS and YFSETQ.

Sequences were derived from Tregs from blood, sampled before the transplant. The V and J genes are TRBV5-1 and TRBJ2-5, with TRBD1 tentatively as D gene (6 bases match). The source is a human donor who received a combined kidney and bone marrow transplant. The CDR3 reads as follows: CASSFEGEETQYF. The bases are TGCGCCAGCAGCTTCGAGGGGGAAGAGACCCAGTACTTC.